This T cell receptor beta chain came from a study of radiation and T cells in renal cell carcinoma. Findings and caveats of the study: In blood, top tumor clones expanded by 2 weeks, shrinking by 4.

This clone was recorded a few times. The target antigen is unknown. The ends were cut back, 6 bases at V and 3 bases at J, with 2 bases in the middle. The germline gives CDR1 MDHEN, CDR2 SYDVKM. The CDR3 is made up of 10 amino acids. The time point: blood 4 weeks post-SBRT, at nephrectomy. Treatment here: 15 Gy SBRT to primary tumor, nephrectomy 4 weeks later. Radiation-treated patients gave blood at baseline, week 2 and week 4. The patient's renal cell carcinoma had clear cell pathology. Clones were read by immunoSEQ multiplex PCR, and TCRdb kept only the in-frame ones, dropping some. In the table there are approximately 150,000 clones, approximately 86% of which are singletons.

The V and J genes are TRBV28 and TRBJ1-1; unclear D gene. The clonotype comes from a woman in her forties or fifties with renal cell carcinoma. Sequencing used blood, obtained from a patient whose treatment included radiotherapy and nephrectomy. The CDR3 here is CASRDTEAFF. CDR3 sequence (DNA): TGTGCCAGCAGGGACACTGAAGCTTTCTTT. Together with reference TRBV28 and TRBJ1-1, the CDR3 gives the full variable domain: DVKVTQSSRYLVKRTGEKVFLECVQDMDHENMFWYRQDPGLGLRLIYFSYDVKMKEKGDIPEGYSVSREKKERFSLILESASTNQTSMYLCASRDTEAFFGQGTRLTVV.